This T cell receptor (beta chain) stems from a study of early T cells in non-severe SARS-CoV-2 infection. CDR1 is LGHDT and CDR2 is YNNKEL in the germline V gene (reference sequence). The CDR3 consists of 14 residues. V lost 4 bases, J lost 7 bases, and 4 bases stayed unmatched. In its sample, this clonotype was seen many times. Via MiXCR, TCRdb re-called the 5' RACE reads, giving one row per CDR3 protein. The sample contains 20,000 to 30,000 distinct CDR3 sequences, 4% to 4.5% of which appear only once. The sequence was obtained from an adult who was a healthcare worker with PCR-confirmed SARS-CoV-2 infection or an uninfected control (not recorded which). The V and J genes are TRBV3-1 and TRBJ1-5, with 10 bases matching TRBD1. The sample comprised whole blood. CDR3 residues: CASSRQGQGQPQHF. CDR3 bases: TGTGCCAGCAGCCGACAGGGACAGGGGCAGCCCCAGCATTTT.